This T cell receptor (beta chain) came from a study of regulatory T cells in long-lasting Graves disease. The study's findings and limits: Persistent cases favored TRBV28, TRBJ1-2 and TRBJ2-5. Newly diagnosed patients had higher TCR diversity than persistent Graves' patients did.

Arm-PCR of CDR3 regions and iRepertoire HTBI primers were the basis on which TCR beta libraries were built. TCRdb reprocessed the multiplex PCR reads via MiXCR and lists one record per CDR3 protein. The sample holds about 360,000 distinct CDR3 sequences, 15% to 20% seen once. Time point denoted: newly diagnosed GD, antithyroid drugs for less than 3 months. The TCR library was prepared using RNA isolated from PBMCs. Trimming removed 5 bases from V and 1 base from J; junction bases left unmatched: 7. The CDR3 spans 16 residues. Germline values: CDR1 SNHLY, CDR2 FYNNEI. This clonotype was detected ten times or more. What it binds is not known. These records were also assigned to another study, of T cells in Graves' hyperthyroidism and ophthalmopathy. From that study: Clonotypes that were expanded in thyroid above 0.001 mostly appeared in blood too.

The chain has TRBV2 and TRBJ2-2; 7 bases line up with TRBD1. This specimen was peripheral blood mononuclear cells (PBMCs), taken at new diagnosis, from a patient treated with antithyroid drugs. The sequence was obtained from a young woman with Graves disease. CDR3 sequence (DNA): TGTGCCAGCAGTAGACAGGGTACGAGGAACACCGGGGAGCTGTTTTTT. Translating it yields CASSRQGTRNTGELFF.